The 12 T cell receptor beta chains given below trace back to one sample, sequenced in a study of T cell responses to AZD1222 COVID-19 vaccine (TCRdb year 2021). Interpreted using the paper, the time point label stands for: baseline before first vaccination. The sample's treatment or condition label, decoded: meningococcal conjugate vaccine given as trial control. The method behind the library was the immunoSEQ multiplex PCR assay. TCRdb limited this immuneACCESS table to in-frame rearrangements with V and J called. A share of clones is missing; checked studies link under half to unresolved V genes, and the rest is unexplained. The sample table contains approximately 120,000 clones; only one count was recorded for more than 85% of them. Around 10% of the sample is held by the ten biggest clonotypes. The sequencing used peripheral blood, collected on day 0 of MenACWY control vaccination. The receptors stem from an adult in good health.

The rearrangement uses TRBV7-8 and TRBJ1-1, with D possibly TRBD1 on 5 matching bases. CDR1 SGHVS and CDR2 FQNEAQ come from the germline V gene. This CDR3 is built from 12 residues. Trimming left V 5 bases short and J 12 bases short, with 16 bases between. CDR3 sequence reads: CASSPTDRRPFF. CDR3 in DNA: TGTGCCAGCAGCCCAACTGACAGAAGACCTTTCTTT.

This chain links TRBV7-2 with TRBJ1-1; D is possibly TRBD1 (5 bases). Trimming removed 0 bases at V and 5 bases at J, with 7 bases between. The CDR3 length is 13 residues. Germline loops: CDR1 SGHTA, CDR2 FQGNSA. The CDR3 reads CASSLAQGTEAFF. Written as DNA, the CDR3 is TGTGCCAGCAGCTTAGCCCAGGGTACTGAAGCTTTCTTT.

The genes are TRBV7-9 and TRBJ2-1; maybe TRBD2 (5 bases). With 5 bases removed from V and 5 bases from J, the gap between germline ends came to 16 bases. Germline V lookup: CDR1 SEHNR, CDR2 FQNEAQ (reference sequence). There are 15 residues in the CDR3. Here the CDR3 reads CASSQGPVRDNEQFF. Written as DNA, the CDR3 is TGTGCCAGCAGCCAAGGTCCAGTGCGGGACAATGAGCAGTTCTTC.

The chain uses TRBV3-1 (or the pseudogene TRBV3-2) and TRBJ1-5; maybe TRBD1 (5 bases). Germline-derived CDR1 and CDR2 are LGHDT and YNNKEL (reference sequence). The CDR3 runs 17 residues. V was clipped by 3 bases and J by 5 bases, with 20 bases between them. CDR3 in DNA: TGTGCCAGCAGCCAGGGGCTCGGCCAGGGCCGACATCAGCCCCAGCATTTT. Protein product: CASSQGLGQGRHQPQHF.

The chain joins TRBV21-1 to TRBJ2-5; the table calls TRBD2, which could not be checked here. TRBV21-1 is a pseudogene segment. The CDR3 spans 15 residues. In nucleotides, the CDR3 is TGTGCCAGCATGACGGGGAGCGGGACTCGTGAGACCCAGTACTTC. Residues: CASMTGSGTRETQYF.

The V call is TRBV4-1, the J call TRBJ2-7; 7 bases agree with TRBD1. From germline, CDR1 is MGHRA and CDR2 YSYEKL. The CDR3 runs to 14 residues. Trimming removed 5 bases from V and 2 bases from J; junction bases left unmatched: 6. CDR3 DNA sequence: TGCGCCAGCAGCTTTCTACAGGGGCCCTACGAGCAGTACTTC. Translating gives CASSFLQGPYEQYF.

The rearrangement joins TRBV18 to TRBJ1-2, with D possibly TRBD1 on 6 matching bases. CDR1 and CDR2 from the germline V gene are KGHSH and LQKENI. CDR3 length: 16 residues. V was trimmed by 0 bases and J by 4 bases, leaving 15 bases between them. The CDR3 loop reads CASSPPAGVGVYGYTF. CDR3 bases: TGTGCCAGCTCACCACCGGCAGGGGTCGGGGTCTATGGCTACACCTTC.

V is TRBV5-1 and J is TRBJ1-3, with a tentative D call TRBD1 (6 bases). There are 16 residues in the CDR3. Germline V gene data show CDR1 as SGHRS and CDR2 as YFSETQ. V gave up 3 bases and J gave up 3 bases, with 16 bases separating them. The CDR3 sequence: CASSYNIGTLGNTIYF. CDR3 coding DNA: TGCGCCAGCAGCTATAATATCGGGACACTTGGAAACACCATATATTTT. Full variable domain (remainder filled in from reference TRBV5-1 and TRBJ1-3): KAGVTQTPRYLIKTRGQQVTLSCSPISGHRSVSWYQQTPGQGLQFLFEYFSETQRNKGNFPGRFSGRQFSNSRSEMNVSTLELGDSALYLCASSYNIGTLGNTIYFGEGSWLTVV.

V gene TRBV4-2 combines with J gene TRBJ1-5; unclear D gene. CDR3 length: 15 amino acids. Germline-derived CDR1 and CDR2 are LGHNA and YNFKEQ. The V end lost 3 bases, the J end lost 3 bases, and 12 bases lay between the germline ends. In DNA, the CDR3 is TGTGCCAGCAGCCAGGCGACGGGAGACAATCAGCCCCAGCATTTT. Translated, it gives CASSQATGDNQPQHF.

V usage is TRBV11-3 and J usage is TRBJ2-7; D perhaps matches TRBD2 (5 bases). The CDR3 has 16 amino acids. With 5 bases removed from V and 2 bases from J, the gap between germline ends came to 19 bases. CDR1 and CDR2 (germline): SGHNT, YENEEA. CDR3 sequence: CASSPEVYGGAYEQYF. Written as DNA, the CDR3 is TGTGCCAGCAGCCCGGAGGTGTATGGTGGAGCCTACGAGCAGTACTTC.

The chain combines TRBV5-6 with TRBJ2-2, with D perhaps matching TRBD1 (5 bases). The CDR3 covers 13 residues. Germline CDR1 reads SGHDT; CDR2 reads YYEEEE. V lost 6 bases and J lost 3, with 9 bases in between. The CDR3 DNA follows: TGTGCCAGCACCCAGGGTTACACCGGGGAGCTGTTTTTT. Translated: CASTQGYTGELFF.

V gene TRBV7-2 combines with J gene TRBJ2-3; D is perhaps TRBD2 (6 bases). CDR1 SGHTA and CDR2 FQGNSA come from the germline V gene. Trimming shortened V by 5 bases and J by 6 bases, and 27 bases separated the two germline ends. This CDR3 comprises 18 residues. CDR3 in amino acids: CASSPRGAGITEADTQYF. The DNA for the CDR3 is TGTGCCAGCAGCCCTAGAGGGGCGGGAATTACAGAGGCGGATACGCAGTATTTT.